The rows below give T cell receptor beta chains drawn from one sample of a study of beta chain features in type 1 diabetes. Produced via immunoSEQ multiplex PCR; TCRdb's table is partial and in-frame only. The table shows fewer than 650,000 clones, with roughly 15% occurring only once. The sequencing input was naive CD4+ T cells from blood. All receptors come from a man between 18 and 29 years old in good health. Each CDR3 is given with its conserved first and last residue. The D gene is left open where the match is weak. Part of the rows lack a size; the others show once, few, many or a class for expanded clones.

CDR3 length	J gene	V gene	clone size	D gene	CDR3 DNA	CDR3 protein
14	TRBJ1-4	TRBV29-1	NA	TRBD1	TGCAGCGTTGGGACAGGGGGTTTTGAGGAAAAACTGTTTTTT	CSVGTGGFEEKLFF
15	TRBJ2-2	TRBV6-5	few	TRBD1	TGTGCCAGCCGCCTCGGGACAGGTCGGACCGGGGAGCTGTTTTTT	CASRLGTGRTGELFF
14	TRBJ1-2	TRBV4-2	few	TRBD1	TGTGCCAGCAGCCAGGGACAGGGGTATAATGGCTACACCTTC	CASSQGQGYNGYTF
14	TRBJ2-7	TRBV7-2	NA	NA	TGTGCCAGCAGCTTCTTGACAGATTCCTACGAGCAGTACTTC	CASSFLTDSYEQYF
14	TRBJ2-7	TRBV10-3	NA	NA	TGTGCCATCAGTGAGTCAGGTAGCGAGCACGAGCAGTACTTC	CAISESGSEHEQYF
12	TRBJ2-7	TRBV11-2	few	NA	TGTGCCAGCAGCTTAGACCCCTACGAGCAGTACTTC	CASSLDPYEQYF
12	TRBJ1-5	TRBV10-3	few	NA	TGTGCCATCAGTCGGGAGAATCAGCCCCAGCATTTT	CAISRENQPQHF
15	TRBJ1-5	TRBV2	few	TRBD1	TGTGCCAGCTCGGGACAGGGAGGCGGCAATCAGCCCCAGCATTTT	CASSGQGGGNQPQHF
12	TRBJ1-2	TRBV2	few	NA	TGTGCCAGCAGATGGACGGAGTATGGCTACACCTTC	CASRWTEYGYTF
16	TRBJ1-1	TRBV18	NA	NA	TGTGCCAGCTCACCACCCGCAGGCGGTATGAACACTGAAGCTTTCTTT	CASSPPAGGMNTEAFF
17	TRBJ2-3	TRBV7-6	NA	NA	TGTGCCAGCAGCTTAGCCCAAGGTGTCGGGAGCACAGATACGCAGTATTTT	CASSLAQGVGSTDTQYF
13	TRBJ2-7	TRBV9	few	NA	TGTGCCAGCAGCGGCCAACCCCCCCTCGAGCAGTACTTC	CASSGQPPLEQYF
15	TRBJ2-5	TRBV5-4	few	TRBD2	TGTGCCAGCAGCTGGGACCGGGGGGAGAGGGGGACCCAGTACTTC	CASSWDRGERGTQYF
14	TRBJ1-2	TRBV29-1	NA	NA	TGCAGCGCCCGGGGGGGGACCCCGGTGCGTGGCTACACCTTC	CSARGGTPVRGYTF
14	TRBJ1-2	TRBV6-6	NA	NA	TGTGCCAGCAATCGAGGGCAATTTAACTATGGCTACACCTTC	CASNRGQFNYGYTF
13	TRBJ1-2	TRBV7-2	few	TRBD1	TGTGCCAGCAGGCCACCAGGGGGCGGTGGCTACACCTTC	CASRPPGGGGYTF
13	TRBJ1-2	TRBV28	few	NA	TGTGCCAGCAAACCTGGAGCGAACCATGGCTACACCTTC	CASKPGANHGYTF
16	TRBJ1-1	TRBV11-2	NA	TRBD1	TGTGCCAGCAGCTCTCTCCGGGACAGGGTGCACACTGAAGCTTTCTTT	CASSSLRDRVHTEAFF
15	TRBJ1-6	TRBV30	few	NA	TGTGCCTGGAGCCCTCAGGGAGGGATCAATTCACCCCTCCACTTT	CAWSPQGGINSPLHF
14	TRBJ1-2	TRBV7-2	few	TRBD1	TGTGCCAGCAGCCCGACGGACAGGAACTATGGCTACACCTTC	CASSPTDRNYGYTF
14	TRBJ2-1	TRBV6-4	NA	TRBD2	TGTGCCAGCGAGCTAGCGGGATCCTACAATGAGCAGTTCTTC	CASELAGSYNEQFF
12	TRBJ2-7	TRBV2	few	NA	TGTGCCGTCGGGCGGATAGTATACGAGCAGTACTTC	CAVGRIVYEQYF
14	TRBJ1-1	TRBV27	NA	NA	TGTGCCAGCAGTTTAGTACCGGGGCCCACTGAAGCTTTCTTT	CASSLVPGPTEAFF
13	TRBJ2-7	TRBV10-3	NA	NA	TGTGCCATCAGACCCCGGGACTTAGGCGAGCAGTACTTC	CAIRPRDLGEQYF
16	TRBJ1-3	TRBV7-2	NA	NA	TGTGCCAGCAGCCCTCACGGTTTTGGTTCAGGAAACACCATATATTTT	CASSPHGFGSGNTIYF
13	TRBJ2-3	TRBV10-3	NA	NA	TGTGCCAGCCAGAGAGTAGGCCTAGATACGCAGTATTTT	CASQRVGLDTQYF
14	TRBJ1-5	TRBV6-5	NA	NA	TGTGCCAGCAGTTACTCGGGACGGGGTCAGCCCCAGCATTTT	CASSYSGRGQPQHF
15	TRBJ2-2	TRBV5-1	few	TRBD1	TGCGCCAGCAGCGGACAGGGGCTTAACACCGGGGAGCTGTTTTTT	CASSGQGLNTGELFF
14	TRBJ2-1	TRBV29-1	NA	TRBD2	TGCAGCGTTTGGTTTAGCGGGAGGGCCGGGGAGCAGTTCTTC	CSVWFSGRAGEQFF
18	TRBJ1-2	TRBV4-3	few	NA	TGCGCCAGCAGCCTCACAGATAACCGACGGAGTAAAGACTATGGCTACACCTTC	CASSLTDNRRSKDYGYTF
16	TRBJ2-1	TRBV7-9	few	NA	TGTGCCAGCAGCTTAGTTCGGGGGAGCTCCTACAATGAGCAGTTCTTC	CASSLVRGSSYNEQFF
13	TRBJ2-5	TRBV10-3	few	NA	TGTGCCATCAGTGGGCTTGGGGGAGGGACCCAGTACTTC	CAISGLGGGTQYF
15	TRBJ2-4	TRBV27	NA	NA	TGTGCCAGCAGGAGGGACTCACTAGCCAAAAACATTCAGTACTTC	CASRRDSLAKNIQYF
14	TRBJ2-7	TRBV19	NA	NA	TGTGCCAGTAGTATGGGCGGACAGTCCTACGAGCAGTACTTC	CASSMGGQSYEQYF
15	TRBJ2-1	TRBV7-9	NA	TRBD1	TGTGCCAGCAGCGTGGACAGGGGCCACTACAATGAGCAGTTCTTC	CASSVDRGHYNEQFF
15	TRBJ2-1	TRBV11-3	NA	NA	TGTGCCAGCAGCCCCTCCAGCGGAGCCTACAATGAGCAGTTCTTC	CASSPSSGAYNEQFF
17	TRBJ1-1	TRBV14	NA	NA	TGTGCCAGCAGCCATAACAGTCGGTCTCTTATGAACACTGAAGCTTTCTTT	CASSHNSRSLMNTEAFF
13	TRBJ2-7	TRBV7-2	once	NA	TGTGCCAGCAGTCCCAAACAGGGAGGCGAGCAGTACTTC	CASSPKQGGEQYF
10	TRBJ2-3	TRBV20-1	NA	NA	TGCAGTGCTTCCACAGATACGCAGTATTTT	CSASTDTQYF
14	TRBJ1-2	TRBV4-3	NA	TRBD1	TGCGCCAGCAGCCAACTGACAGGGCGTTATGGCTACACCTTC	CASSQLTGRYGYTF